Reported below is one TCR beta chain. The antigen is not known. Trimming shortened V by 1 base and J by 7 bases, and 10 bases separated the two germline ends. Germline assignment: CDR1 SEHNR and CDR2 FQNEAQ (reference sequence). CDR3 length: 13 residues. Collected material from alopecia areata patients comprised lesional scalp punch biopsies and peripheral blood. Once RNA had been extracted, it was reverse transcribed into cDNA to act as the sequencing template. The data were produced by immunoSEQ multiplex PCR, yet TCRdb's version contains in-frame clones alone and is incomplete. Of 200,000 to 250,000 clones in the sample, around two thirds were seen once. The sample comes from a study of CD8+ T cells in alopecia areata. Study-level background: People stayed on tofacitinib for 6 to 18 months, then stopped the drug for 6 months.

Study conclusions and caveats: Scalp sample data also include resident alphabeta T cells from normal skin. Normal scalp showed lower clonality than lesional scalp, especially alopecia totalis/universalis.

V and J are TRBV7-9 and TRBJ2-5, with D tentatively TRBD1 (6 bases). The source material was CD4+ T cells sorted from blood, sampled at week 0. The sequence was collected from a human donor with alopecia areata. CDR3 sequence (DNA): TGTGCCAGCAGCTTAGTTACCAGGGGGACCCAGTACTTC. Amino acid sequence: CASSLVTRGTQYF. The variable domain in full, completed from reference TRBV7-9 and TRBJ2-5, reads DTGVSQNPRHKITKRGQNVTFRCDPISEHNRLYWYRQTLGQGPEFLTYFQNEAQLEKSRLLSDRFSAERPKGSFSTLEIQRTEQGDSAMYLCASSLVTRGTQYFGPGTRLLVL.